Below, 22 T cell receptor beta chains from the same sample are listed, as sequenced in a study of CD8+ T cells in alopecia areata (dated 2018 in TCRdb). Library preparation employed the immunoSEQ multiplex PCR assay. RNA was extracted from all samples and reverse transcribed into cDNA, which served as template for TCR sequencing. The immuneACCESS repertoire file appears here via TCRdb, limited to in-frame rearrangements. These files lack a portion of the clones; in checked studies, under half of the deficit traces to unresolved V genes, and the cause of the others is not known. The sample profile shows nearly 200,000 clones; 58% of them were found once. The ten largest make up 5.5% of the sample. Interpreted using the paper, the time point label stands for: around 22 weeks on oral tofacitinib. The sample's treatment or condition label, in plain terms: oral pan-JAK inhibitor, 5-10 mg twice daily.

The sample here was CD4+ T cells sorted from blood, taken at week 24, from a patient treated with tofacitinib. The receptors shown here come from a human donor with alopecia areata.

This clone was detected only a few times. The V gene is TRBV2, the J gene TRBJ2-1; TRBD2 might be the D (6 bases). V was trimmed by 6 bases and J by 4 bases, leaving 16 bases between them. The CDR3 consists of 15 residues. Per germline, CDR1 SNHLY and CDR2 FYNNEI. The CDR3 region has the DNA TGTGCCAGCAGAAATAGCGGCGGCATATACAATGAGCAGTTCTTC. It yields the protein CASRNSGGIYNEQFF.

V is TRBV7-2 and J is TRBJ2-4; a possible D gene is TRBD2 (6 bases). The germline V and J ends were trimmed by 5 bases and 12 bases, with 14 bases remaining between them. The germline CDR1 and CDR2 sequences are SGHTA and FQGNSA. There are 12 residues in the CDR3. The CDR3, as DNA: TGTGCCAGCAGCCTACAAACCGGGAGTCAGTACTTC. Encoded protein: CASSLQTGSQYF.

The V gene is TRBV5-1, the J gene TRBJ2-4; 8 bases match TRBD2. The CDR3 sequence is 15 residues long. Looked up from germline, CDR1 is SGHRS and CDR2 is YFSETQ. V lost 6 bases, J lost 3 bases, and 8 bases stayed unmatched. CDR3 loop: CASTPGGAVKNIQYF. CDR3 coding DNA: TGCGCCAGCACCCCCGGGGGGGCGGTCAAAAACATTCAGTACTTC.

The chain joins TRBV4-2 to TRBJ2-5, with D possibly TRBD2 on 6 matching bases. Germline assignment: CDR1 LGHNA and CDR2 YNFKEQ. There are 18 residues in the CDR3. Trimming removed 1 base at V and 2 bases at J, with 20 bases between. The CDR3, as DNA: TGTGCCAGCAGCCAAGTAGTTCGGACTGGGACTGCTCAAGAGACCCAGTACTTC. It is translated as CASSQVVRTGTAQETQYF.

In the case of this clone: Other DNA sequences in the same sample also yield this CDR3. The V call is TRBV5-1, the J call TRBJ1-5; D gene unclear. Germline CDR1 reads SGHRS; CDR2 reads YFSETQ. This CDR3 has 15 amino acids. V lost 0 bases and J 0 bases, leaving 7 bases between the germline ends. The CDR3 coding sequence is TGCGCCAGCAGCTTGGGGGGTAGTAGCAATCAGCCCCAGCATTTT. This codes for CASSLGGSSNQPQHF.

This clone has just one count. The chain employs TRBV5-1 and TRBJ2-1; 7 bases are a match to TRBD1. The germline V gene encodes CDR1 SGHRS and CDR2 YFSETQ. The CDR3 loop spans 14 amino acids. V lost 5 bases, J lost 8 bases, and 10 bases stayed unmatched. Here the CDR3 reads CASRRQGMGDEQFF. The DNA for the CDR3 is TGCGCCAGCAGGAGACAGGGCATGGGGGATGAGCAGTTCTTC.

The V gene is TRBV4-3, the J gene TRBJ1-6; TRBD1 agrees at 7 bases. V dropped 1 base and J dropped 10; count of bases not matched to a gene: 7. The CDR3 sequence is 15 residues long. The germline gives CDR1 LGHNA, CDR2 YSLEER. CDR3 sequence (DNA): TGCGCCAGCAGCCAAGGTTCGACAGGGAGGTCACCCCTCCACTTT. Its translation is CASSQGSTGRSPLHF.

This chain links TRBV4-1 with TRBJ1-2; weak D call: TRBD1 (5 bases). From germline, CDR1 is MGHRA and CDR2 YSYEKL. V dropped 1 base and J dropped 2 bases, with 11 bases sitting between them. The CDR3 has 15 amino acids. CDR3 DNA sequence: TGCGCCAGCAGCCAAGGGGACCGAGGGAACTATGGCTACACCTTC. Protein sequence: CASSQGDRGNYGYTF.

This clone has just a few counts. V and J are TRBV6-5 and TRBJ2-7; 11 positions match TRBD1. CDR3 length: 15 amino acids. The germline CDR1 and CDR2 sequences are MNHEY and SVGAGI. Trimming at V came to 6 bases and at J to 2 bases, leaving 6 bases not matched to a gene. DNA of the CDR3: TGTGCCAGCAGGAGGACAGGGGGCCCTCCCTACGAGCAGTACTTC. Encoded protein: CASRRTGGPPYEQYF.

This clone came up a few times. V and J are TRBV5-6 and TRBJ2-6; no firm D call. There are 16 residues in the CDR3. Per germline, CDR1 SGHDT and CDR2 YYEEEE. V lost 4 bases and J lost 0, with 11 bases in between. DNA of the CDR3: TGTGCCAGCAGCCGCCCGTACAGCTCTGGGGCCAACGTCCTGACTTTC. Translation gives CASSRPYSSGANVLTF.

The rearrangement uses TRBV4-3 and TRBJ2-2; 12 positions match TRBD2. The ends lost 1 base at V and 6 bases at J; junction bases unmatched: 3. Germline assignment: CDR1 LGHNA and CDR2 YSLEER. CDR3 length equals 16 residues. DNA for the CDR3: TGCGCCAGCAGCCAAGCGCTAGCGGGAGGGTCCGGGGAGCTGTTTTTT. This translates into CASSQALAGGSGELFF.

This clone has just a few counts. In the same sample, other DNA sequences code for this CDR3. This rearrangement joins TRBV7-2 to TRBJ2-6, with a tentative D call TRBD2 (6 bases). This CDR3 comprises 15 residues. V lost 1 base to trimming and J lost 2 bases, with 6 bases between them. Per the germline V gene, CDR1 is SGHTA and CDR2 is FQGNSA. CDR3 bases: TGTGCCAGCAGCTTAGGGGGGGCTGGGGCCAACGTCCTGACTTTC. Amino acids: CASSLGGAGANVLTF. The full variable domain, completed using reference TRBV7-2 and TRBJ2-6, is GAGVSQSPSNKVTEKGKDVELRCDPISGHTALYWYRQSLGQGLEFLIYFQGNSAPDKSGLPSDRFSAERTGGSVSTLTIQRTQQEDSAVYLCASSLGGAGANVLTFGAGSRLTVL.

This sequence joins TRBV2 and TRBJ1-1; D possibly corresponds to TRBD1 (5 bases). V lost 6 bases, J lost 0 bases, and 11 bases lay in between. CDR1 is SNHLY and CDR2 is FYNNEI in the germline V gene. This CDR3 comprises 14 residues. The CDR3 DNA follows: TGTGCCAGCAGCACAGGAACCATGAACACTGAAGCTTTCTTT. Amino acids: CASSTGTMNTEAFF.

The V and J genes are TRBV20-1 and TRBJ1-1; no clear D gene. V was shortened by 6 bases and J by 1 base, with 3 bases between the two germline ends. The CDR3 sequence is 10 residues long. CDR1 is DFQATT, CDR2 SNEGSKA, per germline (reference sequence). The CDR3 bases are TGCAGTGCCGAGAACACTGAAGCTTTCTTT. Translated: CSAENTEAFF.

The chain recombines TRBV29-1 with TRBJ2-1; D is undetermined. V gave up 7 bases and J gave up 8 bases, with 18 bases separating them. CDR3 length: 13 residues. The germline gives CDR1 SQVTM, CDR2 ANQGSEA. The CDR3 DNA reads TGCAGCGGTTCTCTCCTCCCCGACGATGAGCAGTTCTTC. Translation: CSGSLLPDDEQFF.

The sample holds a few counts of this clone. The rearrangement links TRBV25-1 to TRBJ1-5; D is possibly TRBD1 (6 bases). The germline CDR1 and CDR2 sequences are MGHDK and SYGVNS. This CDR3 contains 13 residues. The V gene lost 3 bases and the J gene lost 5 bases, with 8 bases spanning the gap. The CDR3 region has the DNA TGTGCCAGCAGTGAGGGGGCTGATCAGCCCCAGCATTTT. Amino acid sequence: CASSEGADQPQHF. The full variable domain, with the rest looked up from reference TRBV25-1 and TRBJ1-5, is EADIYQTPRYLVIGTGKKITLECSQTMGHDKMYWYQQDPGMELHLIHYSYGVNSTEKGDLSSESTVSRIRTEHFPLTLESARPSHTSQYLCASSEGADQPQHFGDGTRLSIL.

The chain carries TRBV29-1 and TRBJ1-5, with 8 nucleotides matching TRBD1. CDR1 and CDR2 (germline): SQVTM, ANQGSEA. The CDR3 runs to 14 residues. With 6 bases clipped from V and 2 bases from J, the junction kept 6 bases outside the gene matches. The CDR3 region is CSVVQGVGNQPQHF. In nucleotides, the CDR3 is TGCAGCGTCGTACAGGGGGTGGGCAATCAGCCCCAGCATTTT. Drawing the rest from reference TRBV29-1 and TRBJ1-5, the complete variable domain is SAVISQKPSRDICQRGTSLTIQCQVDSQVTMMFWYRQQPGQSLTLIATANQGSEATYESGFVIDKFPISRPNLTFSTLTVSNMSPEDSSIYLCSVVQGVGNQPQHFGDGTRLSIL.

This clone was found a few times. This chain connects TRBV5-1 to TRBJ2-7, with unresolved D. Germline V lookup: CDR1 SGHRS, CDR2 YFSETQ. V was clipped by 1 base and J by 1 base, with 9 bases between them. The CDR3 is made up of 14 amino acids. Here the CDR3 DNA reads TGCGCCAGCAGCTTGATCCTAGATTCCTACGAGCAGTACTTC. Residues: CASSLILDSYEQYF.

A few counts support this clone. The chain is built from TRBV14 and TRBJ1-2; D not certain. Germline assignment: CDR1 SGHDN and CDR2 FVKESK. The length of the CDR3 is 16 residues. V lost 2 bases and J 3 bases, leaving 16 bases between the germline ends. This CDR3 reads CASSQPRASGDYGYTF. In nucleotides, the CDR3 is TGTGCCAGCAGCCAACCCCGGGCTTCCGGTGACTATGGCTACACCTTC.

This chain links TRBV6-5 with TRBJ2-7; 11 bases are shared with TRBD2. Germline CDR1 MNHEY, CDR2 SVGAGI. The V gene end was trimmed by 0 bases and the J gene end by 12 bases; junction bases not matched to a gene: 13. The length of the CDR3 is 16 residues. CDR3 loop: CASSYSIGLAGSRRYF. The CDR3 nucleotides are TGTGCCAGCAGTTACTCGATCGGACTAGCGGGCTCAAGGCGGTACTTC.

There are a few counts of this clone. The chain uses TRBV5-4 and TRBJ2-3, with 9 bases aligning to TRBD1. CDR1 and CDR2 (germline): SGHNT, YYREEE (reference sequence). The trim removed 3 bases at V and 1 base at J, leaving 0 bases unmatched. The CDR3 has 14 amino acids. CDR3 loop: CASSWDRGTDTQYF. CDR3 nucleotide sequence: TGTGCCAGCAGCTGGGACAGGGGCACAGATACGCAGTATTTT.

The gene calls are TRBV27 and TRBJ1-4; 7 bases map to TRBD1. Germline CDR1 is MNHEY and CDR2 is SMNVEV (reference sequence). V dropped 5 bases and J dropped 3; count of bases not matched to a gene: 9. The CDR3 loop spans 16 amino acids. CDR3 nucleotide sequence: TGTGCCAGCAGTGCCCGACAGGGATGGGCTAATGAAAAACTGTTTTTT. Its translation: CASSARQGWANEKLFF.